What follows are 10 T cell receptor beta chains derived from one specimen sequenced in a study of shared clonotypes between healthy human individuals. Method: immunoSEQ multiplex PCR; TCRdb's copy keeps in-frame clones and lacks some. The sample lists about 2 million clones, 90% to 95% occurring once. Sequencing was carried out using naive CD4+ T cells sorted from blood. Sample subset: CD45RA+ positively selected. These receptors were collected from a man younger than 35 in good health.

The chain carries TRBV30 and TRBJ1-5; possibly TRBD1 for D (5 bases). Per the germline V gene, CDR1 is GTSNPN and CDR2 is SVGIG (reference sequence). Trimming stripped 0 bases from V and 10 bases from J, with 16 bases between. CDR3 length: 14 amino acids. CDR3 protein: CAWSVAAGIGPQHF. CDR3 DNA: TGTGCCTGGAGTGTGGCGGCAGGGATAGGTCCCCAGCATTTT.

J is TRBJ2-3 and V is TRBV19; D gene unclear. CDR1 is LNHDA and CDR2 is SQIVND in the germline V gene (reference sequence). V lost 0 bases, J lost 2 bases, and 12 bases lay in between. The CDR3 length is 16 residues. CDR3 amino acids: CASSIDMGRTTDTQYF. CDR3 coding DNA: TGTGCCAGTAGTATAGATATGGGTCGTACCACAGATACGCAGTATTTT.

For this clone: Other DNA sequences of this sample code for an identical CDR3. The chain has TRBV10-3 and TRBJ2-7; 7 bases are shared with TRBD1. The ends lost 0 bases at V and 0 bases at J; junction bases unmatched: 2. The germline gives CDR1 ENHRY, CDR2 SYGVKD. The CDR3 runs 15 residues. The CDR3 protein is CAISESTGNSYEQYF. The DNA of the CDR3 is TGTGCCATCAGTGAGTCGACAGGGAACTCCTACGAGCAGTACTTC.

The V gene is TRBV5-1, the J gene TRBJ1-1; D is possibly TRBD1 (5 bases). Germline CDR1 is SGHRS and CDR2 is YFSETQ. Trimming took off 6 bases at V and 7 bases at J, with 13 bases between the two ends. The CDR3 sequence is 12 residues long. CDR3 sequence: CASKGPLFEAFF. The DNA for the CDR3 is TGCGCCAGCAAGGGGCCGTTGTTTGAAGCTTTCTTT.

The J gene is TRBJ2-3, the V gene TRBV10-3, with TRBD1 as a possible D gene (5 bases). This CDR3 is built from 14 residues. V was clipped by 3 bases and J by 4 bases, with 11 bases between them. Per germline, CDR1 ENHRY and CDR2 SYGVKD. The CDR3 region is CAISEAPGSDTQYF. CDR3 DNA: TGTGCCATCAGTGAAGCACCAGGGTCAGATACGCAGTATTTT.

This clone showed up just once. The rearrangement uses TRBV6-5 and TRBJ2-2; D unresolved. Germline loops: CDR1 MNHEY, CDR2 SVGAGI. This CDR3 has 16 amino acids. Trimming removed 2 bases from V and 3 bases from J, with 13 bases in between. The CDR3 reads CASSYKSREYTGELFF. The CDR3, as DNA: TGTGCCAGCAGTTACAAGTCAAGGGAATACACCGGGGAGCTGTTTTTT.

Details on this clone: This sample includes further DNA sequences coding for the same CDR3. The gene calls are TRBV5-1 and TRBJ2-7; the D is unclear. With 0 bases removed from V and 0 bases from J, the gap between germline ends came to 4 bases. Germline loops: CDR1 SGHRS, CDR2 YFSETQ. The CDR3 is 13 amino acids. The CDR3 sequence is CASSLDNSYEQYF. Here the CDR3 DNA reads TGCGCCAGCAGCTTGGACAACTCCTACGAGCAGTACTTC.

The rearrangement uses TRBV19 and TRBJ1-1; the D gene is possibly TRBD1 (6 bases). The CDR3 loop spans 14 amino acids. CDR1 and CDR2 (germline): LNHDA, SQIVND (reference sequence). Between the trimmed V and J ends, which lost 6 bases and 0 bases, there was a span of 11 bases. This CDR3 is CASRPGDLNTEAFF. In nucleotides, the CDR3 is TGTGCCAGTAGACCAGGGGATTTGAACACTGAAGCTTTCTTT.

Points on this clone: Distinct nucleotide sequences in the sample also encode this CDR3. The chain recombines TRBV11-2 with TRBJ2-3; the D gene is possibly TRBD2 (6 bases). The germline CDR1 and CDR2 sequences are SGHAT and FQNNGV. V was clipped by 3 bases and J by 0 bases, with 7 bases between them. The CDR3 spans 14 residues. The CDR3: CASSLTRSTDTQYF. The DNA for the CDR3 is TGTGCCAGCAGCTTGACTAGAAGCACAGATACGCAGTATTTT.

About this clone: This CDR3 is also generated by other DNA sequences in the sample. The chain carries TRBV6-1 and TRBJ2-3; D remains unclear. This CDR3 spans 13 amino acids. Trimming shortened V by 6 bases and J by 1 base, and 8 bases separated the two germline ends. Per the germline V gene, CDR1 is MNHNS and CDR2 is SASEGT. The CDR3 loop is CASRGPGTDTQYF. As DNA, the CDR3 is TGTGCCAGCAGGGGCCCGGGCACAGATACGCAGTATTTT.